This T cell receptor beta chain was captured in a study of cytomegalovirus exposure and HLA in healthy donors. Donors sampled were nominally healthy, though unrecorded immune exposures were likely. Researchers ran the PCR with 60 Vbeta and 13 Jbeta primers. The table came from immunoSEQ multiplex PCR; TCRdb's copy has only in-frame clones and leaves some out. The data hold some 96,000 clones, with around 77% observed a single time. Study outcomes and limitations: Links to common viral pathogens appeared, in a later analysis, for several of the most significant clusters. With later analysis, a missense DCLRE1C variant became linked to TCR beta V- and J-gene trimming.

Notes on this clone: Its antigen remains unidentified.

Sequenced sample: PBMCs. This TCR derives from an older woman in good health and CMV-seropositive.

The CDR3 loop reads CASSQSRTGAYEQYF. CDR3 nucleotide sequence: TGTGCCAGCAGCCAATCACGGACAGGGGCCTACGAGCAGTACTTC. V is TRBV6-5 and J is TRBJ2-7; 9 nucleotides line up with TRBD1. The CDR3 runs to 15 residues. Germline-derived CDR1 and CDR2 are MNHEY and SVGAGI. V gave up 6 bases and J gave up 2 bases; unmatched junction bases: 8.